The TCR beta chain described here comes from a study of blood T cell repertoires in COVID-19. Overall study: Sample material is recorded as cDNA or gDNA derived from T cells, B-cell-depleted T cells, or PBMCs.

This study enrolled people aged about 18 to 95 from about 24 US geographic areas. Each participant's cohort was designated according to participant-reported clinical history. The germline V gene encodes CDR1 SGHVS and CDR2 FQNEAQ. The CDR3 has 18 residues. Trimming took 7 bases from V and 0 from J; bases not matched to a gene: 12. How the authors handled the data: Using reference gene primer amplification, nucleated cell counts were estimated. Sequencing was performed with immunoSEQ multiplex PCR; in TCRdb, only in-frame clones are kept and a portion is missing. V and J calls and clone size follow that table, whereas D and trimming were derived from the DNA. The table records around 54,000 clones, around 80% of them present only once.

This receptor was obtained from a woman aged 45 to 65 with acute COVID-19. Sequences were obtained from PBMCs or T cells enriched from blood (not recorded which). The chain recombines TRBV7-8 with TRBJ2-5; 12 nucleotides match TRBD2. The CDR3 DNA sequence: TGTGCCAGCACTTTCAGGAGGACTAGCGGGGTTAACCAAGAGACCCAGTACTTC. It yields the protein CASTFRRTSGVNQETQYF.